Presented here are 24 T cell receptor beta chains from one specimen sequenced in a study of blood T cell repertoires in COVID-19. Only in-frame clones appear in the TCRdb table, and some are missing; sequencing was by immunoSEQ multiplex PCR. The sample has about 180,000 clones; just under 90% are singletons. Sample: peripheral blood. The receptors were sampled from a woman between 70 and 85 years old with COVID-19, enrolled during active disease.

The J gene is TRBJ1-4, the V gene TRBV29-1; D is unresolved. This CDR3 region has 12 residues. Trimming removed 4 bases at V and 7 bases at J, with 10 bases between. The germline V gene has CDR1 SQVTM and CDR2 ANQGSEA. CDR3 sequence: CSVAGGSEKLFF. DNA for the CDR3: TGCAGCGTTGCGGGAGGTAGTGAAAAACTGTTTTTT.

A single count supports this clone. The chain couples TRBV18 to TRBJ1-5; 8 bases align to TRBD1. V lost 2 bases and J lost 6; bases outside the gene matches: 9. From germline, CDR1 is KGHSH and CDR2 LQKENI. CDR3 size: 16 residues. DNA of the CDR3: TGTGCCAGCTCACCATCGCTTTCAGGGGGCAGTCAGCCCCAGCATTTT. Its protein product is CASSPSLSGGSQPQHF.

The CDR3 region is CASSLGQENTEAFF. The DNA for the CDR3 is TGTGCCAGCAGTCTAGGACAGGAGAACACTGAAGCTTTCTTT. This rearrangement joins TRBV28 to TRBJ1-1; 7 positions agree with TRBD1. This CDR3 spans 14 amino acids. J gave up 1 base and V 5 bases, and 4 bases lay outside the gene matches. Germline CDR1 is MDHEN and CDR2 is SYDVKM.

The chain uses TRBV24-1 and TRBJ2-3, with TRBD1 matching over 12 bases. The germline CDR1 and CDR2 sequences are KGHDR and SFDVKD. The V gene end was trimmed by 10 bases and the J gene end by 8 bases; junction bases not matched to a gene: 3. CDR3 length: 12 residues. Written as DNA, the CDR3 is TGTGCCACTCGGGACAGGGGGCCTACGCAGTATTTT. Residues: CATRDRGPTQYF.

The V gene is TRBV30, the J gene TRBJ2-7; a weak D match, TRBD2 (5 bases). V gave up 2 bases and J gave up 7 bases, with 15 bases separating them. The CDR3 is 13 residues long. Germline CDR1 reads GTSNPN; CDR2 reads SVGIG (reference sequence). The DNA of the CDR3 is TGTGCCTGGAGTAGGGAGCTCTCGGGAGAGCAGTACTTC. Its translation: CAWSRELSGEQYF. Full variable domain (missing parts from reference TRBV30 and TRBJ2-7): SQTIHQWPATLVQPVGSPLSLECTVEGTSNPNLYWYRQAAGRGLQLLFYSVGIGQISSEVPQNLSASRPQDRQFILSSKKLLLSDSGFYLCAWSRELSGEQYFGPGTRLTVT.

This chain connects TRBV30 to TRBJ2-7; possible D gene TRBD1, 6 bases. CDR1 and CDR2 from the germline V gene are GTSNPN and SVGIG (reference sequence). The CDR3 is 14 amino acids. With 1 base removed from V and 6 bases from J, the gap between germline ends came to 16 bases. CDR3 in DNA: TGTGCCTGGAGTGGGACAGTTGATTGGTCCGAGCAGTACTTC. Protein product: CAWSGTVDWSEQYF.

The chain couples TRBV5-1 to TRBJ2-1; 7 bases match TRBD1. J gave up 2 bases and V 0 bases, and 2 bases lay outside the gene matches. The CDR3 is 15 amino acids. The V gene's germline CDR1 is SGHRS and CDR2 YFSETQ. The CDR3 DNA reads TGCGCCAGCAGCTTGGGACAGGGCACCTACAATGAGCAGTTCTTC. Residues: CASSLGQGTYNEQFF.

This chain uses TRBV11-3 with TRBJ2-1; TRBD2 aligns across 10 bases. J lost 6 bases, V lost 2 bases, and 4 bases had no gene match. Germline V gene sequence: CDR1 SGHNT, CDR2 YENEEA. This CDR3 region has 15 residues. The CDR3 bases are TGTGCCAGCAGCTTACTAGCGGGAGCGTTCAATGAGCAGTTCTTC. Amino acid sequence: CASSLLAGAFNEQFF. Combining the CDR3 with reference TRBV11-3 and TRBJ2-1 gives the whole variable domain EAGVVQSPRYKIIEKKQPVAFWCNPISGHNTLYWYLQNLGQGPELLIRYENEEAVDDSQLPKDRFSAERLKGVDSTLKIQPAELGDSAVYLCASSLLAGAFNEQFFGPGTRLTVL.

J is TRBJ1-1 and V is TRBV5-1, with TRBD1 as a possible D gene (5 bases). Trimming pared 0 bases from V and 2 bases from J, leaving 11 bases between. CDR1 and CDR2 (germline): SGHRS, YFSETQ. The CDR3 length is 15 residues. This chain's CDR3 is CASSLDSRVNTEAFF. The DNA of the CDR3 is TGCGCCAGCAGCTTGGATTCCAGGGTAAACACTGAAGCTTTCTTT.

This chain connects TRBV11-2 to TRBJ2-1; D not resolved. The V and J ends lost 1 base and 2 bases respectively, with 9 bases between them. The CDR3 is made up of 15 amino acids. From germline, CDR1 is SGHAT and CDR2 FQNNGV. The CDR3 reads CASSLAQITYNEQFF. The DNA of the CDR3 is TGTGCCAGCAGCTTAGCCCAAATCACCTACAATGAGCAGTTCTTC. Full variable domain (outside the CDR3, taken from reference TRBV11-2 and TRBJ2-1): EAGVAQSPRYKIIEKRQSVAFWCNPISGHATLYWYQQILGQGPKLLIQFQNNGVVDDSQLPKDRFSAERLKGVDSTLKIQPAKLEDSAVYLCASSLAQITYNEQFFGPGTRLTVL.

The rearrangement uses TRBV7-9 and TRBJ2-7; D gene unclear. The germline gives CDR1 SEHNR, CDR2 FQNEAQ (reference sequence). V lost 5 bases, J lost 1 base, and 12 bases lay in between. There are 14 residues in the CDR3. CDR3 in DNA: TGTGCCAGCAGCACCCCGTGGCAGTCCTACGAGCAGTACTTC. Translation gives CASSTPWQSYEQYF.

The V gene is TRBV6-6, the J gene TRBJ2-1; 9 bases agree with TRBD1. This CDR3 has 16 amino acids. CDR1 is MNHNY and CDR2 is SVGAGI in the germline V gene (reference sequence). V lost 4 bases and J lost 1; bases outside the gene matches: 5. The CDR3 DNA follows: TGTGCCAGCAGTTGGAAACAGGGGGCGTCCTACAATGAGCAGTTCTTC. Translated: CASSWKQGASYNEQFF.

The gene calls are TRBV4-1 and TRBJ1-5, with D unclear. The V end was cut by 1 base, the J end by 0 bases, with 13 bases between. CDR1 and CDR2 (germline): MGHRA, YSYEKL. The CDR3 consists of 17 residues. The CDR3 spells CASSQVSHSNSNQPQHF. The CDR3 nucleotides are TGCGCCAGCAGCCAAGTTAGTCATTCGAATAGCAATCAGCCCCAGCATTTT.

The chain is built from TRBV11-3 and TRBJ2-7; 8 bases are a match to TRBD1. The V and J ends lost 6 bases and 6 bases, in that order; junction bases with no gene match: 10. The germline gives CDR1 SGHNT, CDR2 YENEEA. The CDR3 consists of 14 residues. The CDR3 here is CASRPDRGGGEQYF. The CDR3 nucleotides are TGTGCCAGCAGACCAGACAGGGGTGGGGGCGAGCAGTACTTC.

The chain recombines TRBV7-9 with TRBJ2-3; 11 nucleotides line up with TRBD2. Germline lookup yields CDR1 SEHNR and CDR2 FQNEAQ (reference sequence). The V gene end was trimmed by 2 bases and the J gene end by 1 base; junction bases not matched to a gene: 2. The CDR3 covers 16 residues. The DNA for the CDR3 is TGTGCCAGCAGCTTATGGACTAGCGGGCGCACAGATACGCAGTATTTT. Protein product: CASSLWTSGRTDTQYF.

The chain combines TRBV9 with TRBJ1-1; 7 bases line up with TRBD1. V was pared by 0 bases and J by 5 bases, with 13 bases of the junction left unmatched. The CDR3 extends over 17 amino acids. CDR1 SGDLS and CDR2 YYNGEE come from the germline V gene. The CDR3 protein is CASSVATATGAETEAFF. CDR3 in DNA: TGTGCCAGCAGCGTAGCCACCGCCACAGGGGCGGAAACTGAAGCTTTCTTT. The whole variable domain, filled in from reference TRBV9 and TRBJ1-1, reads DSGVTQTPKHLITATGQRVTLRCSPRSGDLSVYWYQQSLDQGLQFLIQYYNGEERAKGNILERFSAQQFPDLHSELNLSSLELGDSALYFCASSVATATGAETEAFFGQGTRLTVV.

J is TRBJ1-6 and V is TRBV6-5, with 8 bases fitting TRBD1. The germline CDR1 and CDR2 sequences are MNHEY and SVGAGI. The CDR3 spans 14 residues. V trimming: 4 bases; J trimming: 9 bases; junction bases outside the gene matches: 5. CDR3 sequence (DNA): TGTGCCAGCAGTTCATCGGACAGGGTTTCACCCCTCCACTTT. It is translated as CASSSSDRVSPLHF.

V gene TRBV28 combines with J gene TRBJ1-5; no firm D call. The ends were cut back, 5 bases at V and 4 bases at J, with 24 bases in the middle. There are 18 residues in the CDR3. Germline V gene data show CDR1 as MDHEN and CDR2 as SYDVKM. The CDR3 DNA reads TGTGCCAGCAGTGCAGTTTATTCACTTTTGTACAGAAATCAGCCCCAGCATTTT. Protein product: CASSAVYSLLYRNQPQHF.

This sequence joins TRBV2 and TRBJ1-4; 11 bases are a match to TRBD1. V gave up 6 bases and J gave up 7 bases; unmatched junction bases: 10. Germline assignment: CDR1 SNHLY and CDR2 FYNNEI. This CDR3 spans 16 amino acids. CDR3 coding DNA: TGTGCCAGCAGAGGACAGGGGGCGAGGGGCAGTGAAAAACTGTTTTTT. Its translation is CASRGQGARGSEKLFF.

This clone was counted between two and nine times. The V gene is TRBV28, the J gene TRBJ1-5, with a possible D match to TRBD1 (6 bases). CDR3 length: 13 residues. Trimming pared 8 bases from V and 3 bases from J, leaving 11 bases between. Germline V gene lookup returns CDR1 MDHEN and CDR2 SYDVKM. CDR3 coding DNA: TGTGCCAGCGGAACAGGGTCCAATCAGCCCCAGCATTTT. It codes for CASGTGSNQPQHF.

The V and J genes are TRBV5-4 and TRBJ1-1; D ambiguous. This CDR3 has 14 residues. Germline V gives CDR1 SGHNT, CDR2 YYREEE (reference sequence). V was pared by 2 bases and J by 1 base, with 9 bases between. CDR3 coding DNA: TGTGCCAGCAGCTTACACCATCCGAACACTGAAGCTTTCTTT. It codes for CASSLHHPNTEAFF. Full variable domain (outside the CDR3, taken from reference TRBV5-4 and TRBJ1-1): ETGVTQSPTHLIKTRGQQVTLRCSSQSGHNTVSWYQQALGQGPQFIFQYYREEENGRGNFPPRFSGLQFPNYSSELNVNALELDDSALYLCASSLHHPNTEAFFGQGTRLTVV.

V usage is TRBV6-5 and J usage is TRBJ2-7, with D tentatively TRBD1 (6 bases). The germline gives CDR1 MNHEY, CDR2 SVGAGI. The CDR3 consists of 14 residues. Trimming left V 2 bases short and J 5 bases short, with 13 bases between. The CDR3: CASSYAQGRHEQYF. The CDR3 bases are TGTGCCAGCAGTTACGCACAGGGTAGACACGAGCAGTACTTC.

J is TRBJ1-1 and V is TRBV5-5, with D perhaps matching TRBD1 (5 bases). The CDR3 length is 11 residues. Trimming took off 4 bases at V and 8 bases at J, with 9 bases between the two ends. CDR1 SGHKS and CDR2 YYEKEE come from the germline V gene (reference sequence). The CDR3 loop is CASSPGGEAFF. DNA for the CDR3: TGTGCCAGCAGCCCGGGGGGAGAAGCTTTCTTT.

The rearrangement links TRBV6-5 to TRBJ2-7; 8 positions match TRBD2. Germline V gene data show CDR1 as MNHEY and CDR2 as SVGAGI. V lost 3 bases and J lost 3; bases outside the gene matches: 7. The CDR3 totals 15 residues. CDR3 sequence reads: CASSYGAGGDYEQYF. The CDR3 DNA reads as TGTGCCAGCAGTTATGGGGCGGGAGGTGACTACGAGCAGTACTTC.